A single sample gave rise to the 25 T cell receptor beta chains below, sequenced in a study of pediatric ulcerative colitis. TCRdb's copy holds only in-frame clones and misses some; the assay was immunoSEQ multiplex PCR. The table has roughly 17,000 clones, about two thirds seen once. During colonoscopy, one to two rectal pinch biopsies were collected. Sample: gut tissue. The receptors here all came from a girl aged 5-17 years with moderate ulcerative colitis.

The chain couples TRBV28 to TRBJ1-2; TRBD1 agrees at 9 bases. J lost 7 bases, V lost 1 base, and 4 bases had no gene match. This CDR3 region has 14 residues. Per the germline V gene, CDR1 is MDHEN and CDR2 is SYDVKM. CDR3 sequence (DNA): TGTGCCAGCAGTTTATTCGGGGACAGGGCTGGCTACACCTTC. Amino acid sequence: CASSLFGDRAGYTF.

The V gene is TRBV5-4, the J gene TRBJ1-2; D remains unclear. Germline values: CDR1 SGHNT, CDR2 YYREEE (reference sequence). This CDR3 is 14 amino acids long. The germline V and J ends were trimmed by 0 bases and 4 bases, with 10 bases remaining between them. The CDR3 reads CASSLGAALYGYTF. The CDR3, as DNA: TGTGCCAGCAGCTTGGGAGCCGCGCTCTATGGCTACACCTTC.

This chain connects TRBV11-2 to TRBJ2-3; D is perhaps TRBD1 (6 bases). The V gene lost 2 bases and the J gene lost 4 bases, with 10 bases spanning the gap. This CDR3 comprises 14 residues. Germline V gene sequence: CDR1 SGHAT, CDR2 FQNNGV. CDR3 coding DNA: TGTGCCAGCAGCTTATCAGGGGCCCCAGATACGCAGTATTTT. Translated: CASSLSGAPDTQYF.

The J gene is TRBJ1-1, the V gene TRBV6-1, with D possibly TRBD1 on 5 matching bases. Germline CDR1 and CDR2: MNHNS and SASEGT. Trimming took 2 bases from V and 7 from J, leaving 14 bases between them. The CDR3 runs 14 residues. The CDR3 sequence is CASSETGGRGEAFF. CDR3 DNA: TGTGCCAGCAGTGAAACCGGCGGGAGGGGTGAAGCTTTCTTT.

V and J are TRBV5-8 and TRBJ2-3; D might be TRBD1 (6 bases). This CDR3 has 15 amino acids. CDR1 is SGHTS, CDR2 YDEGEE, per germline. The V gene lost 4 bases and the J gene lost 4 bases, with 16 bases spanning the gap. DNA of the CDR3: TGTGCCAGCAGCCCGTTTGGGGGCGCCGCAGATACGCAGTATTTT. Protein product: CASSPFGGAADTQYF.

The rearrangement uses TRBV7-9 and TRBJ2-5; D ambiguous. Trimming stripped 0 bases from V and 0 bases from J, with 2 bases between. CDR1 is SEHNR and CDR2 is FQNEAQ in the germline V gene (reference sequence). The CDR3 loop spans 13 amino acids. Here the CDR3 DNA reads TGTGCCAGCAGCTTAGCCCACCAAGAGACCCAGTACTTC. Protein product: CASSLAHQETQYF. Full variable domain (remainder filled in from reference TRBV7-9 and TRBJ2-5): DTGVSQNPRHKITKRGQNVTFRCDPISEHNRLYWYRQTLGQGPEFLTYFQNEAQLEKSRLLSDRFSAERPKGSFSTLEIQRTEQGDSAMYLCASSLAHQETQYFGPGTRLLVL.

This clone turned up a few times. This chain connects TRBV5-1 to TRBJ2-7, with D hard to call. Germline V gives CDR1 SGHRS, CDR2 YFSETQ. V gave up 1 base and J gave up 2 bases, with 13 bases separating them. CDR3 size: 15 residues. The CDR3: CASSLNAGPAYEQYF. In DNA form, the CDR3 reads TGCGCCAGCAGCTTGAATGCAGGTCCGGCCTACGAGCAGTACTTC. Full variable domain (outside the CDR3, taken from reference TRBV5-1 and TRBJ2-7): KAGVTQTPRYLIKTRGQQVTLSCSPISGHRSVSWYQQTPGQGLQFLFEYFSETQRNKGNFPGRFSGRQFSNSRSEMNVSTLELGDSALYLCASSLNAGPAYEQYFGPGTRLTVT.

The chain combines TRBV12-5 with TRBJ2-5, with TRBD2 matching 12 bases. V lost 6 bases, J lost 7 bases, and 9 bases stayed unmatched. CDR1 LGHNT and CDR2 FRNRAP come from the germline V gene. This CDR3 contains 15 residues. The CDR3 reads CASGGLAGASGTQYF. The CDR3 coding sequence is TGTGCTAGTGGGGGACTAGCGGGTGCATCGGGGACCCAGTACTTC. Full variable domain (outside the CDR3, taken from reference TRBV12-5 and TRBJ2-5): DARVTQTPRHKVTEMGQEVTMRCQPILGHNTVFWYRQTMMQGLELLAYFRNRAPLDDSGMPKDRFSAEMPDATLATLKIQPSEPRDSAVYFCASGGLAGASGTQYFGPGTRLLVL.

The gene calls are TRBV19 and TRBJ1-4; D call uncertain. The CDR3 consists of 13 residues. Germline V gene data show CDR1 as LNHDA and CDR2 as SQIVND (reference sequence). The V and J ends lost 4 bases and 8 bases respectively, with 11 bases between them. The chain's CDR3 is CASSKRRYEKLFF. The CDR3 DNA reads as TGTGCCAGTAGTAAGAGAAGGTACGAAAAACTGTTTTTT. The variable domain in full, completed from reference TRBV19 and TRBJ1-4, reads DGGITQSPKYLFRKEGQNVTLSCEQNLNHDAMYWYRQDPGQGLRLIYYSQIVNDFQKGDIAEGYSVSREKKESFPLTVTSAQKNPTAFYLCASSKRRYEKLFFGSGTQLSVL.

The gene calls are TRBV29-1 and TRBJ2-1; 8 positions agree with TRBD2. Looked up from germline, CDR1 is SQVTM and CDR2 is ANQGSEA. V was clipped by 4 bases and J by 0 bases; unmatched bases: 11. There are 17 residues in the CDR3. The CDR3 DNA follows: TGCAGCGTTGTCGGGAGTAGCGGGATGAGCTCCTACAATGAGCAGTTCTTC. Protein product: CSVVGSSGMSSYNEQFF.

This clone was recorded only once. V is TRBV30 and J is TRBJ2-1; D may be TRBD2 (6 bases). V was pared by 3 bases and J by 0 bases, with 27 bases between. Germline V CDR1 and CDR2: GTSNPN, SVGIG (reference sequence). The CDR3 is 20 residues long. The CDR3 region is CAWRPKGTLSRVSSYNEQFF. DNA for the CDR3: TGTGCCTGGAGACCAAAGGGGACTCTCTCTAGGGTAAGCTCCTACAATGAGCAGTTCTTC.

V is TRBV7-3 and J is TRBJ2-3; 8 bases match TRBD2. The V gene's germline CDR1 is SGHTA and CDR2 FQGTGA. CDR3 size: 17 residues. Losses at the gene ends were 5 bases for V and 6 bases for J; bases not matched to a gene: 16. The CDR3 reads CASSLSYSGNPMDTQYF. Written as DNA, the CDR3 is TGTGCCAGCAGCCTCAGTTATAGCGGGAACCCGATGGATACGCAGTATTTT.

The CDR3 loop reads CASREDPGQGSYEQYF. In DNA form, the CDR3 reads TGTGCCAGCAGGGAGGACCCGGGACAGGGATCCTACGAGCAGTACTTC. This chain links TRBV25-1 with TRBJ2-7; 9 bases are a match to TRBD1. Germline V CDR1 and CDR2: MGHDK, SYGVNS. J lost 1 base, V lost 6 bases, and 10 bases had no gene match. This CDR3 is built from 16 residues.

This clone is judged medium-sized. The chain combines TRBV6-5 with TRBJ1-1; weak D call: TRBD1 (5 bases). Trimming shortened V by 2 bases and J by 1 base, and 11 bases separated the two germline ends. CDR1 and CDR2 (germline): MNHEY, SVGAGI. This CDR3 has 15 residues. CDR3 residues: CASSYGTMRNTEAFF. CDR3 in DNA: TGTGCCAGCAGTTACGGGACCATGAGGAACACTGAAGCTTTCTTT.

The rearrangement uses TRBV11-2 and TRBJ1-2; possible D gene TRBD1, 5 bases. Per the germline V gene, CDR1 is SGHAT and CDR2 is FQNNGV. The CDR3 runs to 15 residues. The germline V and J ends were trimmed by 4 bases and 4 bases, with 16 bases remaining between them. CDR3 in amino acids: CASSSHGGVVYGYTF. The DNA for the CDR3 is TGTGCCAGCAGCTCTCACGGGGGTGTCGTCTATGGCTACACCTTC. Drawing the rest from reference TRBV11-2 and TRBJ1-2, the complete variable domain is EAGVAQSPRYKIIEKRQSVAFWCNPISGHATLYWYQQILGQGPKLLIQFQNNGVVDDSQLPKDRFSAERLKGVDSTLKIQPAKLEDSAVYLCASSSHGGVVYGYTFGSGTRLTVV.

The V gene is TRBV5-1, the J gene TRBJ2-2, with no clear D. V lost 0 bases and J 6 bases, leaving 12 bases between the germline ends. CDR1 is SGHRS and CDR2 is YFSETQ in the germline V gene. The CDR3 is 15 amino acids. The CDR3 loop reads CASSLGFKDPGELFF. In nucleotides, the CDR3 is TGCGCCAGCAGCTTGGGGTTCAAAGACCCCGGGGAGCTGTTTTTT.

This clone has a single count. The rearrangement uses TRBV28 and TRBJ1-3; 7 nucleotides agree with TRBD1. This CDR3 is 14 amino acids long. From germline, CDR1 is MDHEN and CDR2 SYDVKM. V was clipped by 5 bases and J by 3 bases; unmatched bases: 4. Written as DNA, the CDR3 is TGTGCCAGCAGTCTAAACAGGGGTGGAAACACCATATATTTT. Its translation: CASSLNRGGNTIYF.

The chain joins TRBV6-5 to TRBJ2-2; D is possibly TRBD2 (5 bases). The length of the CDR3 is 14 residues. Germline V gene lookup returns CDR1 MNHEY and CDR2 SVGAGI. Trimming took off 6 bases at V and 0 bases at J, with 8 bases between the two ends. CDR3 nucleotide sequence: TGTGCCAGCAGAGTCGGGACGAACACCGGGGAGCTGTTTTTT. Encoded protein: CASRVGTNTGELFF.

The chain links TRBV19 to TRBJ1-6; D is unresolved. CDR3 length: 14 amino acids. Between the trimmed V and J ends, which lost 3 bases and 8 bases, there was a span of 11 bases. Germline lookup yields CDR1 LNHDA and CDR2 SQIVND (reference sequence). Written as DNA, the CDR3 is TGTGCCAGTAGTATCCAACAGCACGATTCACCCCTCCACTTT. Its translation is CASSIQQHDSPLHF.

This chain connects TRBV11-2 to TRBJ2-7; 11 bases are shared with TRBD2. Germline V gives CDR1 SGHAT, CDR2 FQNNGV. This CDR3 has 17 amino acids. J was trimmed by 4 bases and V by 0 bases; bases with no gene match: 8. In DNA form, the CDR3 reads TGTGCCAGCAGCTTAGATCATCCGGGACTAGCGGTTTACGAGCAGTACTTC. Encoded protein: CASSLDHPGLAVYEQYF.

This clone showed up just once. The rearrangement links TRBV9 to TRBJ2-5; possible D gene TRBD2, 5 bases. Per germline, CDR1 SGDLS and CDR2 YYNGEE. The length of the CDR3 is 13 residues. V was shortened by 1 base and J by 3 bases, with 7 bases between the two germline ends. Written as DNA, the CDR3 is TGTGCCAGCAGCGTAAGAGCGGAAGAGACCCAGTACTTC. Protein: CASSVRAEETQYF.

The chain links TRBV5-4 to TRBJ2-3, with 14 bases matching TRBD2. Looked up from germline, CDR1 is SGHNT and CDR2 is YYREEE (reference sequence). The CDR3 contains 16 residues. With 5 bases clipped from V and 4 bases from J, the junction kept 6 bases outside the gene matches. For the CDR3, the DNA is TGTGCCAGCAGAACCTGGGGACTAGCGGGAGCAGATACGCAGTATTTT. Amino acids: CASRTWGLAGADTQYF.

This clone was counted once. V is TRBV2 and J is TRBJ2-5; 7 bases align to TRBD2. This CDR3 is 14 amino acids long. The V segment lost 4 bases and the J segment 2 bases; nucleotides outside the gene matches: 4. The germline gives CDR1 SNHLY, CDR2 FYNNEI. The DNA for the CDR3 is TGTGCCAGCAGTGGCTCTAGCGGACAAGAGACCCAGTACTTC. Translating it yields CASSGSSGQETQYF.

The CDR3 nucleotides are TGTGCCAGCAAGACTAGCGGGGGGGCCCGGGAGCAGTTCTTC. Translating gives CASKTSGGAREQFF. The chain uses TRBV2 and TRBJ2-1; 14 bases line up with TRBD2. The CDR3 totals 14 residues. V dropped 7 bases and J dropped 10; count of bases not matched to a gene: 6. The V gene's germline CDR1 is SNHLY and CDR2 FYNNEI.

The genes are TRBV6-1 and TRBJ1-2, with D uncertain. CDR3 length equals 15 residues. CDR1 and CDR2 (germline): MNHNS, SASEGT. Deletions cut 7 bases from V and 2 bases from J, with 17 bases between. As DNA, the CDR3 is TGTGCCAGCAACCGCGGGTCGCTTTTAAACTATGGCTACACCTTC. Protein: CASNRGSLLNYGYTF.